Each of the 21 T cell receptor beta chains below was sequenced from the same sample in a study of blood T cells in healthy people across ages. The use of a sample-barcoded 5' primer and a J-beta primer mix characterized a second PCR of roughly 6 to 11 cycles. One entry per CDR3 protein results from TCRdb running MiXCR on the 5' RACE reads. The sample has about 1.4 million distinct CDR3 sequences, around 55% seen once. The source material was blood. The receptor source for this set is a man between 18 and 35 years old in good health.

The chain links TRBV5-1 to TRBJ2-7; the D is unclear. With 5 bases removed from V and 2 bases from J, the gap between germline ends came to 14 bases. CDR3 length: 14 residues. Germline V lookup: CDR1 SGHRS, CDR2 YFSETQ. CDR3 sequence reads: CASSLTETPYEQYF. For the CDR3, the DNA is TGCGCCAGCAGTTTGACCGAGACTCCCTACGAGCAGTACTTC.

This clonotype showed up just a few times. V usage is TRBV7-2 and J usage is TRBJ2-1; 14 bases agree with TRBD2. The CDR3 length is 16 residues. Germline CDR1 and CDR2: SGHTA and FQGNSA. J was trimmed by 8 bases and V by 5 bases; bases with no gene match: 8. CDR3 in amino acids: CASSRLAGGPTDEQFF. The CDR3 DNA is TGTGCCAGCAGCCGACTAGCGGGAGGGCCTACAGATGAGCAGTTCTTC.

The rearrangement uses TRBV29-1 and TRBJ1-4; 10 positions agree with TRBD1. The trim removed 7 bases at V and 7 bases at J, leaving 12 bases unmatched. Germline V gene sequence: CDR1 SQVTM, CDR2 ANQGSEA. The CDR3 extends over 15 amino acids. The CDR3 sequence is CSASPPGQGSEKLFF. For the CDR3, the DNA is TGCAGCGCTTCCCCCCCGGGACAGGGGTCTGAAAAACTGTTTTTT. The whole variable domain, filled in from reference TRBV29-1 and TRBJ1-4, reads SAVISQKPSRDICQRGTSLTIQCQVDSQVTMMFWYRQQPGQSLTLIATANQGSEATYESGFVIDKFPISRPNLTFSTLTVSNMSPEDSSIYLCSASPPGQGSEKLFFGSGTQLSVL.

The V gene is TRBV5-1, the J gene TRBJ2-7; TRBD2 might be the D (6 bases). The CDR3 runs 14 residues. The V end lost 0 bases, the J end lost 3 bases, and 10 bases lay between the germline ends. Germline V gene data show CDR1 as SGHRS and CDR2 as YFSETQ. The CDR3: CASSLDQGGYEQYF. The CDR3, as DNA: TGCGCCAGCAGCTTGGATCAGGGAGGCTACGAGCAGTACTTC.

CDR3 loop: CSARVGAIYNEQFF. As DNA, the CDR3 is TGCAGTGCTAGAGTAGGGGCGATCTACAATGAGCAGTTCTTC. The chain employs TRBV20-1 and TRBJ2-1, with D perhaps matching TRBD1 (5 bases). Germline V CDR1 and CDR2: DFQATT, SNEGSKA (reference sequence). Deletions cut 1 base from V and 3 bases from J, with 10 bases between. This CDR3 region has 14 residues.

This clonotype was counted a few times. The V gene is TRBV4-1, the J gene TRBJ2-1, with a weak D call TRBD2 (6 bases). The CDR3 is 17 amino acids. Germline CDR1 MGHRA, CDR2 YSYEKL. The ends were cut back, 0 bases at V and 0 bases at J, with 12 bases in the middle. The CDR3 nucleotides are TGCGCCAGCAGCCAAGATTTCGGAGGGTTCTCCTACAATGAGCAGTTCTTC. Its protein product is CASSQDFGGFSYNEQFF.

The chain carries TRBV20-1 and TRBJ2-3; D is unresolved. Germline V CDR1 and CDR2: DFQATT, SNEGSKA (reference sequence). V lost 7 bases and J 0 bases, leaving 23 bases between the germline ends. This CDR3 is 17 amino acids long. The CDR3 bases are TGCAGTGTGGCGCTTTACGAGTCTGGCGGTAGCACAGATACGCAGTATTTT. The encoded protein is CSVALYESGGSTDTQYF.

This clonotype was detected many times. A much more abundant neighbour one base away suggests this may be a read error. The V call is TRBV3-1, the J call TRBJ2-7; D is perhaps TRBD1 or TRBD2 (6 bases each). Germline-derived CDR1 and CDR2 are LGHDT and YNNKEL (reference sequence). Trimming cost V 2 bases and J 7 bases, with 18 bases left between them. The length of the CDR3 is 15 residues. DNA of the CDR3: TGTGCCAGCAGCCAACGAGCGGGTCAGGGGAATGAGCAGTACTTC. Its protein is CASSQRAGQGNEQYF.

The V and J genes are TRBV6-1 and TRBJ2-1; TRBD2 agrees at 7 bases. J was trimmed by 8 bases and V by 5 bases; bases with no gene match: 9. The germline gives CDR1 MNHNS, CDR2 SASEGT. The CDR3 length is 14 residues. CDR3 nucleotides: TGTGCCAGCAGTCACCGTTCGGCGGGGGATGAGCAGTTCTTC. Translated: CASSHRSAGDEQFF.

This clonotype was found once. The CDR3 nucleotides are TGCGCCAGCAGCTTAAACCCCGGGACTAGCGGATCTCGCACAGATACGCAGTATTTT. This translates into CASSLNPGTSGSRTDTQYF. This chain uses TRBV5-1 with TRBJ2-3; 11 positions agree with TRBD2. The V gene's germline CDR1 is SGHRS and CDR2 YFSETQ. Trimming took 2 bases from V and 1 from J; bases not matched to a gene: 12. The CDR3 consists of 19 residues.

The sample holds a few counts of this clonotype. The rearrangement joins TRBV6-5 to TRBJ2-3, with 7 bases matching TRBD1. J gave up 4 bases and V 2 bases, and 6 bases lay outside the gene matches. In germline, CDR1 is MNHEY, CDR2 SVGAGI. This CDR3 is 15 amino acids long. CDR3 amino acids: CASSYRQGAADTQYF. The CDR3, as DNA: TGTGCCAGCAGTTACAGACAGGGAGCGGCAGATACGCAGTATTTT.

This chain links TRBV4-2 with TRBJ1-4, with 9 bases matching TRBD1. The germline gives CDR1 LGHNA, CDR2 YNFKEQ. J gave up 3 bases and V 0 bases, and 14 bases lay outside the gene matches. The CDR3 consists of 20 residues. The DNA of the CDR3 is TGTGCCAGCAGCCAAGACCCTAATTCTCACAGGGGGCGGTCTAATGAAAAACTGTTTTTT. It yields the protein CASSQDPNSHRGRSNEKLFF.

The table lists this clonotype with a few counts. The genes are TRBV29-1 and TRBJ2-5; D unclear. From germline, CDR1 is SQVTM and CDR2 ANQGSEA. The ends were cut back, 1 base at V and 2 bases at J, with 14 bases in the middle. This CDR3 has 15 amino acids. The DNA for the CDR3 is TGCAGCGTTGAAGTTATCACGGACCCTCAAGAGACCCAGTACTTC. Its translation: CSVEVITDPQETQYF.

This chain joins TRBV4-1 and TRBJ1-6, with no clear D. The CDR3 runs to 15 residues. V lost 6 bases and J lost 8, with 17 bases in between. Germline V gene sequence: CDR1 MGHRA, CDR2 YSYEKL. The CDR3 DNA follows: TGCGCCAGCAGATCCCCCGGACTTAAGGATTCACCCCTCCACTTT. The encoded protein is CASRSPGLKDSPLHF.

This sequence joins TRBV7-9 and TRBJ2-1; no definite D call. The V gene lost 5 bases and the J gene lost 1 base, with 15 bases spanning the gap. CDR1 and CDR2 (germline): SEHNR, FQNEAQ (reference sequence). The CDR3 extends over 16 amino acids. CDR3 residues: CASSPPAGESYNEQFF. DNA of the CDR3: TGTGCCAGCAGCCCACCAGCTGGAGAGTCCTACAATGAGCAGTTCTTC.

The CDR3 is CASSLVWRGSTDTQYF. CDR3 DNA: TGTGCCAGCAGCTTAGTCTGGCGGGGGAGCACAGATACGCAGTATTTT. The gene calls are TRBV7-2 and TRBJ2-3; 7 bases match TRBD2. Germline V gene lookup returns CDR1 SGHTA and CDR2 FQGNSA. The ends lost 1 base at V and 0 bases at J; junction bases unmatched: 4. The CDR3 has 16 amino acids.

The V and J genes are TRBV7-9 and TRBJ2-1; no clear D. Germline assignment: CDR1 SEHNR and CDR2 FQNEAQ (reference sequence). This CDR3 is 14 amino acids long. V was pared by 3 bases and J by 7 bases, with 13 bases between. The CDR3 region has the DNA TGTGCCAGCAGCTTCCCAATACTCGCTAATGAGCAGTTCTTC. It encodes CASSFPILANEQFF.

The V and J genes are TRBV6-2 or TRBV6-3 and TRBJ2-3; possibly TRBD1 for D (5 bases). The CDR3 loop spans 18 amino acids. V was clipped by 2 bases and J by 2 bases, with 20 bases between them. Germline V gives CDR1 MNHEY, CDR2 SVGEGT. In DNA form, the CDR3 reads TGTGCCAGCAGTTACATTCTTGGTCAGGGTAAGATCACAGATACGCAGTATTTT. This sequence encodes CASSYILGQGKITDTQYF.

The gene calls are TRBV10-1 and TRBJ2-2; tentative D call: TRBD2 (6 bases). Per the germline V gene, CDR1 is WNHNN and CDR2 is SYGVQD (reference sequence). The CDR3 covers 16 residues. Deletions cut 1 base from V and 1 base from J, with 10 bases between. CDR3 protein: CASSEYGEVNTGELFF. DNA for the CDR3: TGCGCCAGCAGTGAGTATGGGGAGGTGAACACCGGGGAGCTGTTTTTT.

The chain employs TRBV4-1 and TRBJ1-1; D is ambiguous. Trimming took 1 base from V and 4 from J, leaving 10 bases between them. The CDR3 has 14 residues. Germline values: CDR1 MGHRA, CDR2 YSYEKL. CDR3 protein: CASSQGMGGTEAFF. CDR3 DNA sequence: TGCGCCAGCAGCCAAGGGATGGGAGGCACTGAAGCTTTCTTT.

This clonotype was detected only a few times. This chain uses TRBV27 with TRBJ2-5, with 8 bases fitting TRBD1. The CDR3 consists of 13 residues. The V gene end was trimmed by 6 bases and the J gene end by 4 bases; junction bases not matched to a gene: 4. Germline values: CDR1 MNHEY, CDR2 SMNVEV (reference sequence). The CDR3 region has the DNA TGTGCCAGCAGGGACAGGGTTATAGAGACCCAGTACTTC. Its protein product is CASRDRVIETQYF.